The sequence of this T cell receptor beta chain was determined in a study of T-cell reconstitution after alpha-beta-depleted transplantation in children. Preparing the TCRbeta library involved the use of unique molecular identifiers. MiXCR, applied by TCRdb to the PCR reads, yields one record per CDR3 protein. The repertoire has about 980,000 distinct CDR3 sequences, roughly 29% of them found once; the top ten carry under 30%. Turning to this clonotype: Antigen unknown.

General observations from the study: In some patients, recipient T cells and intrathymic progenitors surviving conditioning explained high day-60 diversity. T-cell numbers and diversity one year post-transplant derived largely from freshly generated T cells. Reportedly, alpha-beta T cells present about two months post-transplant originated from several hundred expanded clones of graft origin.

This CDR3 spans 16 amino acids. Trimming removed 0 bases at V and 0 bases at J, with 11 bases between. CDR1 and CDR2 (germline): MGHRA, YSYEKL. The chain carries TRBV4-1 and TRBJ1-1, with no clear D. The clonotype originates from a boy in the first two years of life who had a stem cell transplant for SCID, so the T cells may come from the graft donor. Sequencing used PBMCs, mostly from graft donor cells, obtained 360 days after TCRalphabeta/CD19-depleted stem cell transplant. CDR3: CASSQDSGPLNTEAFF. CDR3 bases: TGCGCCAGCAGCCAAGATAGCGGTCCCCTGAACACTGAAGCTTTCTTT.